This TCR beta chain was retrieved from a study of cytomegalovirus exposure and HLA in healthy donors. Notes on the study in general: There were some public TCRs occurring in many donors, but most TCR sequences were rare. Earlier analysis looked at TCR beta V segments, and most were productive about 87% or about 30% of the time. CMV serostatus was the only recorded immune exposure for donors.

PCR used 60 Vbeta primers and 13 Jbeta primers. Profiling relied on immunoSEQ multiplex PCR, and the TCRdb table lists in-frame clones only, not all of them. This table has approximately 150,000 clones, around 86% appearing once. The CDR3 is 14 residues long. V dropped 4 bases and J dropped 3 bases, with 11 bases sitting between them. Germline V gene sequence: CDR1 SGHRS, CDR2 YFSETQ. Notes on this clone: Its antigen is unidentified.

This chain connects TRBV5-1 to TRBJ2-4; the D gene is possibly TRBD1 (6 bases). The TCR was taken from a man aged 45-65 years in good health and CMV-seropositive. The specimen was PBMCs. For the CDR3, the DNA is TGCGCCAGCAGCCCCGGACAGTACAAAAACATTCAGTACTTC. Translating it yields CASSPGQYKNIQYF.